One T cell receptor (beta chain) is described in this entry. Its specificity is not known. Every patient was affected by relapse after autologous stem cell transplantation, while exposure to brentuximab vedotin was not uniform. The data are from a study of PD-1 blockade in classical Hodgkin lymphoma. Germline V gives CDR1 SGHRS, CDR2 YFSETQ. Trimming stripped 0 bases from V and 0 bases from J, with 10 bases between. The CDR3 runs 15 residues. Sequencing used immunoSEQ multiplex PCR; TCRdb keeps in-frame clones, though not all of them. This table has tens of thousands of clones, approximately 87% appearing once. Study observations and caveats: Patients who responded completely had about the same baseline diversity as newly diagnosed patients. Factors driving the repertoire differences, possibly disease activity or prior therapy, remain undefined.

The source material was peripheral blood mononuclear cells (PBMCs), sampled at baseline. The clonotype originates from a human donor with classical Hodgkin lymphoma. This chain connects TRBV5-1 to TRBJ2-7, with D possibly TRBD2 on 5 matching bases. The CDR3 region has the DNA TGCGCCAGCAGCTTGGCGGACTGGAGCTCCTACGAGCAGTACTTC. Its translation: CASSLADWSSYEQYF.